This T cell receptor beta chain was retrieved from a study of blood T cells in healthy people across ages. Trimming stripped 6 bases from V and 1 base from J, with 6 bases between. This CDR3 contains 12 residues. Findings of the study overall: CMV status of donors was not determined, possibly confounding expanded clonotype changes.

To note about this clonotype: Its specificity is not known.

Alongside a J-beta primer mix, a sample-barcoded 5' primer served in a second PCR lasting roughly 6 to 12 cycles. TCRdb independently ran MiXCR on the 5' RACE reads; one entry per CDR3 protein. The sample consists of around 1,000,000 distinct CDR3 sequences, roughly 24% of them appearing once. This sample was shared with a second study, whose subject was T cells of mothers and their children. This second study notes: Each mother yielded more than 8 million TCR beta CDR3 reads. Each child yielded millions of reads. TCR recombination output is shaped by thymic selection similarly in related and unrelated pairs.

The genes are TRBV12-3 or TRBV12-4 and TRBJ1-1, with D unclear. The sequence came from a girl aged 2-10 years in good health. Sequencing was carried out using blood. The CDR3 bases are TGTGCCAGCAGCAAAAGGAACACTGAAGCTTTCTTT. Encoded protein: CASSKRNTEAFF.